Presented here are 16 T cell receptor beta chains from one specimen sequenced in a study of shared T cell receptors in the human thymus. This table comes from immunoSEQ multiplex PCR, and its TCRdb copy is limited to in-frame clones, with some not included. The sample has hundreds of thousands of clones; approximately 89% are singletons. The same specimen was also included in a second study, on human thymus T cells.

Material: thymocytes. All receptors come from a boy under two years old with a congenital heart defect.

CDR3 amino acids: CASSLAPWDNRIGNQPQHF. CDR3 coding DNA: TGTGCCAGCAGCTTAGCTCCCTGGGACAATCGAATAGGCAATCAGCCCCAGCATTTT. The chain couples TRBV7-2 to TRBJ1-5, with a weak D call TRBD1 (6 bases). This CDR3 comprises 19 residues. Germline CDR1 and CDR2: SGHTA and FQGNSA. V shed 0 bases and J shed 2 bases, with 20 bases lying between them.

The chain recombines TRBV28 with TRBJ1-5; D possibly corresponds to TRBD1 (6 bases). The germline gives CDR1 MDHEN, CDR2 SYDVKM. The CDR3 contains 13 residues. Trimming took 5 bases from V and 6 from J, leaving 11 bases between them. The CDR3 coding sequence is TGTGCCAGCAGTATCCCACAGGGTCAGCCCCAGCATTTT. Its protein product is CASSIPQGQPQHF.

The gene calls are TRBV30 and TRBJ2-3, with 7 bases fitting TRBD2. The CDR3 loop spans 14 amino acids. Germline CDR1 is GTSNPN and CDR2 is SVGIG (reference sequence). The junction had 7 bases not matched to a gene; V was cut back by 5 bases and J by 2 bases. This chain's CDR3 is CAWFEGLDTDTQYF. The CDR3 coding sequence is TGTGCCTGGTTCGAAGGACTAGACACAGATACGCAGTATTTT. The full variable domain, completed using reference TRBV30 and TRBJ2-3, is SQTIHQWPATLVQPVGSPLSLECTVEGTSNPNLYWYRQAAGRGLQLLFYSVGIGQISSEVPQNLSASRPQDRQFILSSKKLLLSDSGFYLCAWFEGLDTDTQYFGPGTRLTVL.

This clone has just one count. The chain recombines TRBV10-2 with TRBJ2-6, with no clear D. This CDR3 is 12 amino acids long. Per germline, CDR1 WSHSY and CDR2 SAAADI. The V gene lost 6 bases and the J gene lost 2 bases, with 2 bases spanning the gap. DNA for the CDR3: TGCGCCAGCAGCACTGGGGCCAACGTCCTGACTTTC. Protein: CASSTGANVLTF.

The chain carries TRBV30 and TRBJ1-2, with 7 bases aligning to TRBD1. This CDR3 is 14 amino acids long. The germline V gene has CDR1 GTSNPN and CDR2 SVGIG (reference sequence). V gave up 0 bases and J gave up 4 bases; unmatched junction bases: 5. CDR3: CAWSVTGILYGYTF. CDR3 DNA sequence: TGTGCCTGGAGTGTGACAGGGATTCTCTATGGCTACACCTTC.

V usage is TRBV4-3 and J usage is TRBJ2-5; TRBD1 is a possible D gene (6 bases). The last part of the DNA fits TRBJ2-7 better; the J call may be wrong. The germline V gene has CDR1 LGHNA and CDR2 YSLEER. The CDR3 is 15 amino acids. CDR3 amino acids: CASSQDHRVFYEQYF. Here the CDR3 DNA reads TGCGCCAGCAGCCAAGATCACAGGGTTTTCTACGAGCAGTACTTC.

V usage is TRBV5-1 and J usage is TRBJ2-5; 7 bases match TRBD1. This CDR3 is 13 amino acids long. J lost 6 bases, V lost 3 bases, and 5 bases had no gene match. Looked up from germline, CDR1 is SGHRS and CDR2 is YFSETQ. The CDR3 sequence: CASSYRQGKTQYF. In DNA, the CDR3 is TGCGCCAGCAGCTACCGACAGGGCAAGACCCAGTACTTC.

The CDR3 loop reads CASSRLGLAGRTDTQYF. The CDR3 coding sequence is TGTGCCAGCAGCCGGCTCGGACTAGCGGGAAGGACAGATACGCAGTATTTT. V gene TRBV6-4 combines with J gene TRBJ2-3, with 12 nucleotides matching TRBD2. Unmatched junction bases numbered 10, after V lost 6 bases and J lost 3 bases. The CDR3 totals 17 residues. The V gene's germline CDR1 is MRHNA and CDR2 SNTAGT.

Turning to this clone: The junction and the germline gene differ at one end; a read error may be behind it. This rearrangement joins TRBV28 to TRBJ1-1, with D hard to call. The germline V gene encodes CDR1 MDHEN and CDR2 SYDVKM. The CDR3 contains 11 residues. The CDR3 bases are TGTGCCAGCAGTCCCGGCGGTCACCCCGTCTTT. Translation gives CASSPGGHPVF.

The chain links TRBV4-3 to TRBJ1-1; D is undetermined. Germline CDR1 is LGHNA and CDR2 is YSLEER. The CDR3 runs 17 residues. V gave up 0 bases and J gave up 0 bases, with 14 bases separating them. Here the CDR3 DNA reads TGCGCCAGCAGCCAAGATAGGGAGGAGCACTTGAACACTGAAGCTTTCTTT. It translates to CASSQDREEHLNTEAFF.

The chain uses TRBV27 and TRBJ2-1, with a tentative D call TRBD1 (6 bases). This CDR3 has 14 amino acids. Germline V gives CDR1 MNHEY, CDR2 SMNVEV (reference sequence). V was clipped by 5 bases and J by 4 bases, with 12 bases between them. CDR3 nucleotide sequence: TGTGCCAGCAGTCGACAGGCTGGGTACAATGAGCAGTTCTTC. As protein: CASSRQAGYNEQFF.

This chain connects TRBV2 to TRBJ1-1, with D maybe TRBD1 (6 bases). V was trimmed by 6 bases and J by 0 bases, leaving 11 bases between them. CDR3 length equals 14 residues. In germline, CDR1 is SNHLY, CDR2 FYNNEI. The CDR3 DNA reads TGTGCCAGCAGCCGGACAGAACTGAACACTGAAGCTTTCTTT. Protein product: CASSRTELNTEAFF.

This rearrangement joins TRBV28 to TRBJ1-2, with D perhaps TRBD1 (5 bases). The germline V gene encodes CDR1 MDHEN and CDR2 SYDVKM. The V gene lost 3 bases and the J gene lost 4 bases, with 21 bases spanning the gap. This CDR3 is 17 amino acids long. The CDR3 spells CASSLYPLRDVIYGYTF. The CDR3 bases are TGTGCCAGCAGTTTGTACCCCTTGCGGGACGTAATCTATGGCTACACCTTC.

As DNA, the CDR3 is TGTGCCAGCAGCTACCCGGGACAAGCTATCTCTGGGGCCAACGTCCTGACTTTC. Translated: CASSYPGQAISGANVLTF. This chain joins TRBV5-6 and TRBJ2-6; D possibly corresponds to TRBD1 (6 bases). Germline assignment: CDR1 SGHDT and CDR2 YYEEEE. This CDR3 spans 18 amino acids. V lost 3 bases to trimming and J lost 0 bases, with 16 bases between them.

The V and J genes are TRBV28 and TRBJ2-1; the D gene is possibly TRBD2 (6 bases). V was trimmed by 2 bases and J by 9 bases, leaving 17 bases between them. There are 15 residues in the CDR3. Germline CDR1 reads MDHEN; CDR2 reads SYDVKM. The DNA of the CDR3 is TGTGCCAGCAGTTTACCCGGGAGCTTTTGCAGTGAGCAGTTCTTC. Translation gives CASSLPGSFCSEQFF.

The chain carries TRBV19 and TRBJ1-5; 8 nucleotides match TRBD1. The CDR3 covers 17 residues. The V segment lost 3 bases and the J segment 5 bases; nucleotides outside the gene matches: 12. Germline assignment: CDR1 LNHDA and CDR2 SQIVND (reference sequence). This CDR3 is CASSIEWTGTHYQPQHF. As DNA, the CDR3 is TGTGCCAGTAGTATTGAGTGGACAGGGACCCATTATCAGCCCCAGCATTTT.